This T cell receptor (beta chain) was captured in a study of T cells expressing NK-cell markers (TCRdb year 2020). A note on the overall study: Fewer than ten donors provided sorted CD3+CD56+NKG2C+, CD3+CD56+NKG2C- and CD3+CD56-NKG2C+ T-cell subsets, whose TCR beta-chain repertoires were profiled. Among the eight sequenced donors, only one was HCMV-seronegative, while the other seven were HCMV-seropositive. Randomly selected healthy volunteers, three men and five women, were used as the eight sequenced donors. The libraries were sequenced on Illumina HiSeq 2000/2500, MiSeq or NextSeq, producing 2 x 150 bp reads.

General findings and caveats noted by the study authors: Those dominant clonotypes were again the most abundant among CD3+CD56-NKG2C+ cells in a few donors, at about 28.3-60.1%. In six or seven donors, the dominant CD3+CD56+NKG2C+ clonotypes ranked among the top 10 CD8+ clonotypes, making up roughly 1.0-8% of CD8+ T cells. Whether the expanded NKG2C-expressing T cell clones were specific for HCMV antigens remained unclear.

Sequencing relied on an Illumina HiSeq 2000. 5'RACE template switching, by which a universal primer site and unique molecular identifiers were added, was used to make TCR beta cDNA libraries. cDNA synthesis was primed from the TCR beta constant segment and was followed by two successive PCR amplification steps. As for the authors' bioinformatics: Reads were demultiplexed and grouped by UMI with MIGEC, and clonotypes were assembled and quantified with MiTCR. To exclude erroneous sequences, only TCR cDNA sequences supported by at least two reads were retained. The tcR package was used for downstream repertoire analysis, with clonotypes matched between fractions based on CDR3 nucleotide sequence plus V segment. VDJmatch was used to annotate antigen specificity against VDJdb, with one amino acid substitution in CDR3 permitted. Based on TCRdb reprocessing of the reads, there is one entry per CDR3 protein sequence, and DNA is missing. None of the V and J calls come from the authors' own analysis; TCRdb made them. This sample's table contains approximately 380,000 distinct CDR3 sequences. The ten largest clonotypes hold roughly 5.2% of the sample.

To determine HCMV serostatus, a commercial ELISA kit was used to detect HCMV-specific IgG in serum. Peripheral blood mononuclear cells were isolated from blood by Ficoll density gradient centrifugation. The CDR3 goes from the cysteine to the phenylalanine over 12 residues. DNA is not on record. Sequences MNHEY (CDR1) and SVGAGI (CDR2) are obtained from the germline V gene. With regard to this clonotype: No cognate antigen has been identified for it.

Specimen: blood T cells: a sorted CD56 or NKG2C T cell subset, CD4+ or CD8+ T cells, or bulk PBMC T cells (not recorded which). The chain was built from TRBV6-5 and TRBJ1-5. The TCR originated in a man aged 18 to 70 in good health. Here the CDR3 is given as CASRTTGQPQHF.